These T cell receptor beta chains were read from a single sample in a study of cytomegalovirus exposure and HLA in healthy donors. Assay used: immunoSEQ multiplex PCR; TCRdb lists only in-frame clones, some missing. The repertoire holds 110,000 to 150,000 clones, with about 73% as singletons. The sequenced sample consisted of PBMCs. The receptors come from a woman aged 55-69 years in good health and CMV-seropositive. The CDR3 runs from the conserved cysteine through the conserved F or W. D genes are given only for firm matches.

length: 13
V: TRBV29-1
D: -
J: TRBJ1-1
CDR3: CSVTRGGNTEAFF

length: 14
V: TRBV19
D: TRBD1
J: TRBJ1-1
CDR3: CASSADRLNTEAFF

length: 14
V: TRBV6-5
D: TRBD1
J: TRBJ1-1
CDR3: CASSMGQGGTEAFF

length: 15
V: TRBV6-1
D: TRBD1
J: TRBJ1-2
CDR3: CASSESGQGYYGYTF

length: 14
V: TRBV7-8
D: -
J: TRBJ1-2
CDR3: CASSPGSLNYGYTF

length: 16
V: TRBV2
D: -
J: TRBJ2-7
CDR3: CASSDQRSTHRDEQYF

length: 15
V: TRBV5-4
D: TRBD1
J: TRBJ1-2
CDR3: CASSTGGDRAYGYTF

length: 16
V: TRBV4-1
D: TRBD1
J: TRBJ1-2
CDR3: CASSHVPGQSYYGYTF

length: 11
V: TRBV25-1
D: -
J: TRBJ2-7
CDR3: CASSGGYEQYF

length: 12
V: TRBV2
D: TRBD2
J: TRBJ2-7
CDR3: CASGGESYEQYF

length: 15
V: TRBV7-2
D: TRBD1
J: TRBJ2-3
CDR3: CASSVGQGSTDTQYF

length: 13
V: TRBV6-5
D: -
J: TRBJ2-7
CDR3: CASFPRGSYEQYF

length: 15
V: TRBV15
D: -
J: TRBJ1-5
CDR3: CATSRGGGPGQPQHF

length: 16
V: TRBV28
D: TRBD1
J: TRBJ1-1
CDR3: CASSLATGRWNTEAFF

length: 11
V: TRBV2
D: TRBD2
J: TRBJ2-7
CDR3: CAGGRGYEQYF

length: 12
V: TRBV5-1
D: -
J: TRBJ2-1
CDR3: CASSGSGNEQFF

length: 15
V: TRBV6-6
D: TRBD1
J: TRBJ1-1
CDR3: CASSYLGTGVSEAFF

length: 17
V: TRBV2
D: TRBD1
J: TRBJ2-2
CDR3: CASRTRGPGSNTGELFF